The clone carrying this TCR beta chain turned up a few times. Its antigen is unidentified. The data derive from a study of cytomegalovirus exposure and HLA in healthy donors. Study findings and constraints: Among the most significant clusters, several appeared linked to common viral pathogens in a later analysis. Across donors, presence/absence analyses took sequencing depth to be roughly uniform. The Asian-associated ancestry cluster reportedly had fewer N-insertions than the approximately 670-donor mean in a later analysis. Researchers had no immune exposure information except CMV serostatus available.

The length of the CDR3 is 16 residues. J lost 3 bases, V lost 3 bases, and 10 bases had no gene match. Germline lookup yields CDR1 SEHNR and CDR2 FQNEAQ (reference sequence). The PCR had 60 Vbeta and 13 Jbeta primers. TCRdb's table, derived via immunoSEQ multiplex PCR, lists solely in-frame clones and lacks some. The data contain 100,000 to 150,000 clones, 77% of them singletons. The TCR comes from a man aged 18 to 29 in good health and CMV-seropositive. What was sequenced was PBMCs. The V gene is TRBV7-9, the J gene TRBJ2-7; 8 bases fit TRBD2. The DNA for the CDR3 is TGTGCCAGCAGCTTCCTACAAGCGGGGGCTAACTACGAGCAGTACTTC. Translating it yields CASSFLQAGANYEQYF.